The rows below give T cell receptor beta chains drawn from one sample of a study of CD8+ T cells in alopecia areata. The repertoire was sequenced with immunoSEQ multiplex PCR; TCRdb's copy has only in-frame clones and lacks some. The sample lists 130,000 to 150,000 clones; 75% to 85% were seen once. Sequencing used CD8+ T cells sorted from blood, obtained at week 4, from a patient treated with tofacitinib. These receptors all come from a human donor with alopecia areata. The CDR3 runs from the conserved cysteine through the conserved F or W. The D gene is left open where the match is weak. Clone size is stated in some rows and not others, as once, few, many or a class when expanded.

CDR3 protein	CDR3 DNA	D gene	V gene	clone size	J gene
CASSSRDSYEQYF	TGTGCCAGTAGTAGTCGGGACTCCTACGAGCAGTACTTC	-	TRBV19	-	TRBJ2-7
CASSLFPDGELFF	TGTGCCAGCAGCTTATTCCCCGACGGGGAGCTGTTTTTT	-	TRBV13	-	TRBJ2-2
CASRRASTEAFF	TGTGCCAGCCGTAGGGCGAGCACTGAAGCTTTCTTT	-	TRBV27	-	TRBJ1-1
CASSLGTPESYEQYF	TGTGCCAGCAGCCTCGGGACTCCCGAGTCCTACGAGCAGTACTTC	-	TRBV6-5	-	TRBJ2-7
CASSQVEGSSYEQYF	TGTGCCAGCAGCCAAGTGGAGGGTAGCTCCTACGAGCAGTACTTC	-	TRBV4-2	-	TRBJ2-7
CASSLRGGGEEKLFF	TGTGCCAGCAGCCTCAGAGGAGGGGGCGAGGAAAAACTGTTTTTT	TRBD1	TRBV28	once	TRBJ1-4
CAWSAPSALTDTQYF	TGTGCCTGGAGTGCACCTAGCGCTCTCACAGATACGCAGTATTTT	-	TRBV30	once	TRBJ2-3
CASSPSWRDGATNEKLFF	TGTGCCAGCAGCCCATCTTGGCGAGATGGCGCAACTAATGAAAAACTGTTTTTT	-	TRBV7-2	few	TRBJ1-4
CASSYRSYTEAFF	TGTGCCAGCAGTTACCGATCCTACACTGAGGCTTTCTTT	-	TRBV6-5	-	TRBJ1-1
CASSGQGPKGEQYF	TGTGCCAGCAGCGGACAGGGGCCTAAGGGGGAGCAGTACTTC	TRBD1	TRBV9	once	TRBJ2-7
CASTHGTSPGTDTQYF	TGTGCCAGTACCCATGGGACCTCCCCTGGGACAGATACGCAGTATTTT	-	TRBV19	-	TRBJ2-3
CASSSRGLAGTGELFF	TGTGCCAGCAGTTCTCGGGGACTAGCGGGGACCGGGGAGCTGTTTTTT	TRBD2	TRBV27	once	TRBJ2-2
CASSFKAGAYTGELFF	TGTGCCAGCAGTTTTAAAGCGGGGGCATACACCGGGGAGCTGTTTTTT	TRBD2	TRBV28	-	TRBJ2-2
CASSQDGGSGGRGETQYF	TGCGCCAGCAGCCAAGACGGGGGTAGCGGGGGCCGGGGAGAGACCCAGTACTTC	TRBD2	TRBV4-3	-	TRBJ2-5
CSVEETGTGELFF	TGCAGCGTTGAGGAGACGGGTACCGGGGAGCTGTTTTTT	-	TRBV29-1	-	TRBJ2-2
CASSSLPITDTQYF	TGTGCCAGCAGCTCACTTCCTATCACAGATACGCAGTATTTT	-	TRBV7-2	-	TRBJ2-3
CASSQSQGNQPQHF	TGCGCCAGCAGTCAATCTCAGGGCAATCAGCCCCAGCATTTT	-	TRBV23-1	-	TRBJ1-5
CASSQGQMNTEAFF	TGTGCCAGCAGCCAGGGACAGATGAACACTGAAGCTTTCTTT	TRBD1	TRBV13	-	TRBJ1-1
CGTGYDGELFF	TGCGGGACAGGGTATGACGGGGAGCTGTTTTTT	TRBD1	TRBV6-5	-	TRBJ2-2
CASSSSGTSGGATGANVLTF	TGCGCCAGCAGCTCCTCCGGGACTAGCGGGGGGGCTACTGGGGCCAACGTCCTGACTTTC	TRBD2	TRBV5-1	-	TRBJ2-6
CASTFTGELFF	TGTGCCAGCACCTTCACCGGGGAGCTGTTTTTT	-	TRBV11-3	-	TRBJ2-2
CASSQDSPGPNEQYF	TGCGCCAGCAGCCAAGATAGCCCGGGGCCTAACGAGCAGTACTTC	-	TRBV4-1	-	TRBJ2-7
CASRARSGSPLHF	TGCGCCAGCAGGGCTCGTTCAGGGTCACCCCTCCACTTT	-	TRBV5-1	-	TRBJ1-6
CASSYSGNSNQPQHF	TGTGCCAGCAGTTACTCGGGAAATAGCAATCAGCCCCAGCATTTT	-	TRBV6-5	-	TRBJ1-5
CASSVLSGGLYEQYF	TGTGCCAGCAGCGTTCTGAGCGGGGGGCTCTACGAGCAGTACTTC	TRBD2	TRBV7-9	once	TRBJ2-7
CSVEPTAGGTDTQYF	TGCAGCGTTGAACCTACGGCGGGGGGCACCGATACGCAGTATTTT	TRBD2	TRBV29-1	-	TRBJ2-3
CASSGSTYEQYF	TGTGCCAGCAGTGGGTCAACCTACGAGCAGTACTTC	-	TRBV27	once	TRBJ2-7
CASGSTTSGENNEQFF	TGTGCTAGTGGTTCTACTACTAGCGGGGAGAACAATGAGCAGTTCTTC	TRBD2	TRBV12-5	-	TRBJ2-1